A selection of T cell receptor beta chains follows, all from one sample in a study of blood T cells in healthy people across ages. TCRdb reprocessed the 5' RACE reads via MiXCR and lists one record per CDR3 protein. The sample has 910,000 or so distinct CDR3 sequences; around 54% are singletons. The sequenced sample consisted of blood. The receptors were gathered from a woman aged 60-70 years in good health. CDR3s include the opening cysteine and the closing phenylalanine or tryptophan. The order of the fields is V gene, clone size, J gene, CDR3 protein. Some rows mark clone size as missing; the rest say once, few, many or name a class of expanded clone.

V gene: TRBV4-2
clone size: -
J gene: TRBJ2-1
CDR3 protein: CASSQAEGDPYNEQFF

V gene: TRBV5-1
clone size: few
J gene: TRBJ2-1
CDR3 protein: CASSLATGVNEQFF

V gene: TRBV3-1
clone size: -
J gene: TRBJ2-5
CDR3 protein: CASSQARRDQYF

V gene: TRBV29-1
clone size: -
J gene: TRBJ1-5
CDR3 protein: CSVGDRGHQPQHF

V gene: TRBV7-3
clone size: few
J gene: TRBJ2-1
CDR3 protein: CASSYTGLAGGNEQFF

V gene: TRBV4-1
clone size: -
J gene: TRBJ2-7
CDR3 protein: CASSQVQQYSYEQYF

V gene: TRBV7-9
clone size: -
J gene: TRBJ1-1
CDR3 protein: CASSVTLNTEAFF

V gene: TRBV20-1
clone size: -
J gene: -
CDR3 protein: CSVRALGETQYF

V gene: TRBV12-3/TRBV12-4
clone size: few
J gene: TRBJ2-1
CDR3 protein: CASSLETSGHYNEQFF

V gene: TRBV14
clone size: -
J gene: TRBJ2-6
CDR3 protein: CASSQDFAGSGSPGANVLTF

V gene: TRBV28
clone size: -
J gene: -
CDR3 protein: CATGWGEQYF

V gene: TRBV18
clone size: -
J gene: -
CDR3 protein: CASSPGLGTSGSYEQYF

V gene: TRBV30
clone size: -
J gene: TRBJ2-3
CDR3 protein: CAWSQRTGGTDTQYF

V gene: TRBV4-1
clone size: -
J gene: TRBJ2-5
CDR3 protein: CASSEQKGRRETQYF

V gene: TRBV4-3
clone size: -
J gene: TRBJ2-7
CDR3 protein: CASSQVWDRSSYEQYF